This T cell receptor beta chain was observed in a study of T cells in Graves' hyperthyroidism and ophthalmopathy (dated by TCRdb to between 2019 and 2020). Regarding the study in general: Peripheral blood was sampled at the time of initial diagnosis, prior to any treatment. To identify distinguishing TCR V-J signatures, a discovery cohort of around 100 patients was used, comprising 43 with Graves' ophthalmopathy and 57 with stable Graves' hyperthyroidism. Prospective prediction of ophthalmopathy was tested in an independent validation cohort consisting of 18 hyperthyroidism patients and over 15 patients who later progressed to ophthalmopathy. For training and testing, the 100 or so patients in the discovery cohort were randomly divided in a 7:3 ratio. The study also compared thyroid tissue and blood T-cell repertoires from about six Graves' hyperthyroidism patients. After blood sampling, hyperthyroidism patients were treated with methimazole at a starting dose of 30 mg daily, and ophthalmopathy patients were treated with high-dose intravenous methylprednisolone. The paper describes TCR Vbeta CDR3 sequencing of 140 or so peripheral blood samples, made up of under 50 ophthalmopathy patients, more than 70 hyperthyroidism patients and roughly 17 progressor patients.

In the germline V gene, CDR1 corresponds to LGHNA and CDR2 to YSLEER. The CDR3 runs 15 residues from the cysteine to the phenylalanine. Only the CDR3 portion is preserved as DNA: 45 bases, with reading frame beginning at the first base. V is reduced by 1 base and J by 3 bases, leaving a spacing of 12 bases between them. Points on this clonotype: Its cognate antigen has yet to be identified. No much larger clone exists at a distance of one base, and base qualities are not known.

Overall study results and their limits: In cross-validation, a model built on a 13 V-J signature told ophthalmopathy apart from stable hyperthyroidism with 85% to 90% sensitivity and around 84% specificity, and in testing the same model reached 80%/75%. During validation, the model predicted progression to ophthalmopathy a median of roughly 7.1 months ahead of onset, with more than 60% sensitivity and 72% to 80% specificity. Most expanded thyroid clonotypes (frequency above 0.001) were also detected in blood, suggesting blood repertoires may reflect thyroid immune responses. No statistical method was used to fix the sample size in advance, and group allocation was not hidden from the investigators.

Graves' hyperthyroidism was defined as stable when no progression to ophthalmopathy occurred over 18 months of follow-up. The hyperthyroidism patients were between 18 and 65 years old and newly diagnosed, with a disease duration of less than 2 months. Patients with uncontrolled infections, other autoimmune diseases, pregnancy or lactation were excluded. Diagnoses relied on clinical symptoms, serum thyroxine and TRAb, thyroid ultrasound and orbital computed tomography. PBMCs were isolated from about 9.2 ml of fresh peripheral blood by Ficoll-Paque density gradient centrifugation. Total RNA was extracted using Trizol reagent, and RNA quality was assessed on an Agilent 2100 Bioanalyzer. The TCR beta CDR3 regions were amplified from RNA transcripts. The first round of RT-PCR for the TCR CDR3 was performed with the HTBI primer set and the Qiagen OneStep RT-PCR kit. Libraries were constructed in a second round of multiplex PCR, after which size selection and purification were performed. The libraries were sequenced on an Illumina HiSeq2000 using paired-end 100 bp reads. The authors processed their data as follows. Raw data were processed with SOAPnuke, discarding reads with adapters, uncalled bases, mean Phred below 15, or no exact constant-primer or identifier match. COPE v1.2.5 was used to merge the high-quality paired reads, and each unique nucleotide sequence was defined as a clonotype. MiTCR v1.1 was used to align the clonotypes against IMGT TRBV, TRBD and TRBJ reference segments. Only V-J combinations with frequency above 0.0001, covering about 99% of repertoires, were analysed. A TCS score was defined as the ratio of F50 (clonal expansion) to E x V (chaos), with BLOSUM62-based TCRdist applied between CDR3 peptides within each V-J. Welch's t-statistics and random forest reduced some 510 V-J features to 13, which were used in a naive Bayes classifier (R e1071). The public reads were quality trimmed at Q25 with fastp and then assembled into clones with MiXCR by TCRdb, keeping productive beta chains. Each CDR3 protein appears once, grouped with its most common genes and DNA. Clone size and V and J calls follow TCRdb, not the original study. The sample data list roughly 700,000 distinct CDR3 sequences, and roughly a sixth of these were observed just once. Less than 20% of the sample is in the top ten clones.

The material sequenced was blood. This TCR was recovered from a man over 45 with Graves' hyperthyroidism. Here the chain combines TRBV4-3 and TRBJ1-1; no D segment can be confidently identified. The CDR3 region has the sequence CASSQAAGVDTEAFF. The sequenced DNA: TGCGCCAGCAGCCAAGCGGCGGGAGTGGACACTGAAGCTTTCTTT.